This TCR beta chain appears in the sequencing data of a study of post-analysis software for immune sequencing data. Study details: The patients showed relapsing-remitting, secondary progressive and progressive-relapsing multiple sclerosis courses. Study conclusions and caveats: Relative to controls, patients had a handful of TRBV segments at higher frequency, with TRBV5-6, TRBV5-1 and TRBV20-1 among these. The normalized Chao1 diversity of multiple sclerosis patients was significantly lower than that of controls.

The CDR3 has 14 amino acids. V trimming: 0 bases; J trimming: 6 bases; junction bases outside the gene matches: 7. From germline, CDR1 is DFQATT and CDR2 SNEGSKA (reference sequence). With respect to this clonotype: Antigen unknown.

Prepared TCR beta cDNA libraries contained unique molecular identifiers. From the PCR reads, TCRdb called clonotypes with MiXCR, one entry per CDR3 protein. The sample has 450,000 to 700,000 distinct CDR3 sequences; around 44% are singletons. The gene calls are TRBV20-1 and TRBJ1-2; 7 nucleotides match TRBD1. The clonotype originates from a girl between 10 and 17 years old with multiple sclerosis. The material sequenced was blood. As DNA, the CDR3 is TGCAGTGCTAGAGATTGGCAGGGGGAGGATGGCTACACCTTC. This gives the protein CSARDWQGEDGYTF.